The next 5 T cell receptor beta chains were all read from a single sample in a study of blood T cells in healthy people across ages (dated by TCRdb to between 2015 and 2017). The library was obtained by 5' RACE. The data were produced on an Illumina HiSeq 2500. The second PCR ran for about 6 to 11 cycles and used a J-beta primer mix along with a sample-barcoded 5' primer. TCRdb ran its own pipeline on the public reads, namely fastp trimming at Q25 and MiXCR clone calling, and kept in-frame beta chains. CDR3 protein duplicates are merged, each entry listing the most common genes and DNA. The sample contains under 1,000,000 distinct CDR3 sequences, about 45% of them found a single time. The ten largest clones capture roughly 20% of the sample. The specimen was blood. The receptors were gathered from a man older than 75 in good health.

The CDR3 loop reads CASSYSIGSGCEQYF. The CDR3, as DNA: TGTGCCAGCAGTTACTCGATAGGTTCTGGGTGCGAGCAGTACTTC. The V call is TRBV6-6, the J call TRBJ2-4; D is ambiguous. The closer fit of TRBJ2-7 to the DNA end suggests the J call may be wrong. The length of the CDR3 is 15 residues. Looked up from germline, CDR1 is MNHNY and CDR2 is SVGAGI (reference sequence).

V is TRBV11-3 and J is TRBJ1-1; 8 bases align to TRBD1. V gave up 5 bases and J gave up 1 base; unmatched junction bases: 9. The CDR3 is 16 residues long. Germline values: CDR1 SGHNT, CDR2 YENEEA. The CDR3 is CASSPTTTGGNTEAFF. As DNA, the CDR3 is TGTGCCAGCAGCCCTACAACCACAGGGGGGAACACTGAAGCTTTCTTT.

This sequence joins TRBV10-3 and TRBJ2-5; maybe TRBD1 (6 bases). V dropped 10 bases and J dropped 2 bases, with 14 bases sitting between them. This CDR3 has 13 residues. Germline V gene sequence: CDR1 ENHRY, CDR2 SYGVKD. As DNA, the CDR3 is TGTGCCACCCAGGGGCTTCCACAAGAGACCCAGTACTTC. It yields the protein CATQGLPQETQYF.

This sequence joins TRBV27 and TRBJ2-7; tentative D call: TRBD1 (6 bases). V was shortened by 6 bases and J by 2 bases, with 11 bases between the two germline ends. The germline CDR1 and CDR2 sequences are MNHEY and SMNVEV (reference sequence). There are 13 residues in the CDR3. This chain's CDR3 is CASSKGVPYEQYF. DNA for the CDR3: TGTGCCAGCAGCAAGGGGGTCCCCTACGAGCAGTACTTC.

The chain couples TRBV2 to TRBJ2-5, with D tentatively TRBD2 (6 bases). Per the germline V gene, CDR1 is SNHLY and CDR2 is FYNNEI. CDR3 length: 14 residues. The V gene lost 4 bases and the J gene lost 11 bases, with 20 bases spanning the gap. CDR3 amino acids: CASSGRVSYNEQYF. CDR3 coding DNA: TGTGCCAGCAGTGGGAGGGTCTCCTACAATGAGCAGTACTTC. The whole variable domain, filled in from reference TRBV2 and TRBJ2-5, reads EPEVTQTPSHQVTQMGQEVILRCVPISNHLYFYWYRQILGQKVEFLVSFYNNEISEKSEIFDDQFSVERPDGSNFTLKIRSTKLEDSAMYFCASSGRVSYNEQYFGPGTRLLVL.